This TCR beta chain was sequenced for a study of blood T cell repertoires in COVID-19. Study-wide background: From the United States, Italy and Spain came samples of acute and convalescent COVID-19. Sources were T cells, B-cell-depleted T cells, or PBMCs; the material itself was cDNA or gDNA.

Per the original methods: Reference gene primer amplification yielded estimated nucleated cell counts. Only in-frame clones appear in the TCRdb table, and some are missing; sequencing was by immunoSEQ multiplex PCR. D and trimming come from the DNA, and the V and J calls and clone size come from that table. The sample has about 160,000 clones; around 81% are singletons. Germline V gene sequence: CDR1 ENHRY, CDR2 SYGVKD. V shed 10 bases, J shed 0 bases, and the junction held 8 bases outside the gene matches. CDR3 length: 14 amino acids. The V gene is TRBV10-3, the J gene TRBJ2-5; 7 nucleotides line up with TRBD2. Sequenced sample: peripheral blood. This TCR derives from a man aged 55 to 70 with active or convalescent COVID-19. CDR3 region: CASTRGGNQETQYF. CDR3 sequence (DNA): TGTGCCAGTACGAGGGGAGGGAACCAAGAGACCCAGTACTTC.